The sequence of this TCR beta chain was determined in a study of blood T cell repertoires in COVID-19. As for the study in general: Material from acute and convalescent COVID-19 was sourced from the United States, Italy and Spain. Sample material is recorded as cDNA or gDNA derived from T cells, B-cell-depleted T cells, or PBMCs.

The authors' processing: Counts of nucleated cells, estimated from reference gene primer amplification, were obtained. TCRdb's copy holds only in-frame clones and misses some; the assay was immunoSEQ multiplex PCR. V and J calls and clone size are those listed in that table; D and trimming were worked out from the DNA. The data show some 180,000 clones, with about four fifths seen just once and roughly 6.4% held by the top ten. The ends were cut back, 8 bases at V and 7 bases at J, with 11 bases in the middle. The germline V gene has CDR1 MNHEY and CDR2 SVGAGI. The CDR3 runs to 11 residues. V and J are TRBV6-5 and TRBJ1-1; possibly TRBD1 for D (6 bases). Input material: peripheral blood. The source is a man aged 60 to 75 with acute or convalescent COVID-19. The CDR3 protein is CASPQGFEAFF. As DNA, the CDR3 is TGTGCCAGCCCCCAGGGGTTTGAAGCTTTCTTT.